The sequence of this T cell receptor beta chain was determined in a study of shared clonotypes between healthy human individuals (dated by TCRdb to the early 2020s). For the study in its entirety: Three men and a couple of women, aged 18 to 49 years, made up the cohort. Libraries were prepared and TCR repertoires were sequenced by different laboratories using diverse techniques, in order to increase sequencing depth and limit assay-specific biases. Per donor, leukapheresis produced somewhere between about 0.94 and 9.5 billion PBMCs. The study deeply sequenced blood TCR repertoires of 5 or 6 healthy adults to estimate repertoire size and the extent of clonotype sharing between individuals. Here is what the overall study found, with its caveats: Pairwise subsampling led to the expectation that sequencing depth would affect the degree of clonotype sharing among donors. Because the study included only a small number of donors, the genetic and exposure-history diversity represented was limited. Sampling was restricted to blood, and TCR repertoires in tissues likely differ from the TCR repertoires found in blood.

Donors were healthy HIV-negative adults with no recently reported acute infections or vaccinations. Only Caucasian adults living in Nashville, Tennessee, USA were represented among the donors. For unsorted samples, 90 million or so PBMCs were counted and genomic DNA was extracted with the QIAamp DNA Blood Mini kit. Blood was obtained by leukapheresis, after which PBMCs were separated by Ficoll-Histopaque density gradient centrifugation and cryopreserved in liquid nitrogen vapor phase. Including cysteine and phenylalanine, the CDR3 has 14 amino acids. The read is trimmed to its CDR3 DNA, 42 bases read in frame from base 1. Cut back by 3 bases and 3 bases, the V and J ends lie 14 bases apart. CDR1 and CDR2 are drawn from the germline V gene (reference sequence): GTSNPN, SVGIG. TCR CDR3 regions were amplified from genomic DNA by multiplex PCR using the deep immunoSEQ assay. Extracted genomic DNA from each cell subset was spread evenly across all wells of several immunoSEQ 96-well plates, with each plate serving as a replicate. Each replicate PCR for unsorted PBMC received about 300 ng genomic DNA, equal to 25,000 to 30,000 T cell genomes. Ten immunoSEQ deep assay plates were used to sequence the unsorted PBMC genomic DNA. Purified libraries were quantified with a Qubit 3.0 fluorometer, sized on a Bioanalyzer 2100, and re-quantified with the KAPA Library Quantification kit. Each immunoSEQ 96-well plate was sequenced on its own single-read 150-cycle Illumina NextSeq 550 flow cell. Under the source paper's analysis protocol: Because the immunoSEQ output included only junctional sequences and no quality scores, the filtering could not be the same as the filtering used for full-length reads. To assign V/J genes and CDR3, sequences were annotated using PyIR, a Python wrapper for IgBLAST v1.9, with IMGT germline references. Reads with weak V/J assignments (E-value above 1e-6), missing CDR3, stop codons, out-of-frame junctions, or ambiguous translated residues were removed. V3J clonotypes were defined as sequences sharing the same inferred V gene, J gene, and CDR3 amino acid sequence. The percentage overlap between two repertoires was calculated by dividing the number of shared unique clonotypes by the size of the smaller repertoire. Three approaches were used to assess repertoire richness: RTK rarefaction, the Chao1 estimator, and Recon v2.1 estimates of unobserved clonotypes. TCRdb's version of the immuneACCESS table is confined to in-frame rearrangements and falls short of the full clone set. An unresolved V gene accounts for under half of the shortfall where checked; the remainder is of unknown origin. The V and J calls and clone size come from that table; D and trimming were worked out from the DNA. Across this sample there are some 530,000 clones, with 65% to 85% seen only once. The ten largest make up 10% to 15% of the sample.

This clone was seen a single time. No antigen is known for it. Base-call qualities are not available, and no considerably larger clone is one nucleotide away. Rearrangement joined TRBV30 to TRBJ1-2; TRBD1 might be the D gene, on 6 matching bases. This receptor was identified in a middle-aged woman in good health. Some clones in this sample may be carry-over from other donors' samples. The sample consisted of PBMCs. The nucleotides read TGTGCCTGGAGGGGCCCCGAGGGGGACTATGGCTACACCTTC. The encoded protein is CAWRGPEGDYGYTF.